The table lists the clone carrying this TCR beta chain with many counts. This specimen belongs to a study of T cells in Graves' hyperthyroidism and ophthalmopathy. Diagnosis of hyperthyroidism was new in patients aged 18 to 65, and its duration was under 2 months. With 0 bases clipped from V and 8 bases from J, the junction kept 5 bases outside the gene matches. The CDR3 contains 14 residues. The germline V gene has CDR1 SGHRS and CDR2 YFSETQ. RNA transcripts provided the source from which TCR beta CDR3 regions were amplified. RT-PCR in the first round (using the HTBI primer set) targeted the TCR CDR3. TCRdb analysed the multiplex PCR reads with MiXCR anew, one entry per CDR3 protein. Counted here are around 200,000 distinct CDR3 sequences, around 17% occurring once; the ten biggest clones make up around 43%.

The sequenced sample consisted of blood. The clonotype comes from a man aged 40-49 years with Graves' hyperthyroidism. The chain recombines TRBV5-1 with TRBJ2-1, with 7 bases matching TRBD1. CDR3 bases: TGCGCCAGCAGCTTGGTACAGGGGTCGGATGAGCAGTTCTTC. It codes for CASSLVQGSDEQFF.